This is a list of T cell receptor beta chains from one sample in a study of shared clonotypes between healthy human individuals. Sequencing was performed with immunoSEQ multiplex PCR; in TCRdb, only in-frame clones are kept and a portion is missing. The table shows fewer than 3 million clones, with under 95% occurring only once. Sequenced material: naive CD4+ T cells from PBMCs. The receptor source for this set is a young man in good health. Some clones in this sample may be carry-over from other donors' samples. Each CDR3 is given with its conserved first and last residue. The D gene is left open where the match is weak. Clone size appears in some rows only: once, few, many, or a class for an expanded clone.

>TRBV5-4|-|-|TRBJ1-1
TGTGCCAGCAGCTTTAACCGGGAAGCTTTCTTT
CASSFNREAFF
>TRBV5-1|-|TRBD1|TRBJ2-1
TGCGCCAGCAGCTTCCTGGGACAGGGGGTGTTCTTC
CASSFLGQGVFF
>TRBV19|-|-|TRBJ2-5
TGTGCCAGTAGTAAAGAAGAGACCCAGTACTTC
CASSKEETQYF
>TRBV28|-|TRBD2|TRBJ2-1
TGTGCCAGCAGCCGACTAGCGGGAGCCTACAATGAGCAGTTCTTC
CASSRLAGAYNEQFF
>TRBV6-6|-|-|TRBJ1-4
TGTGCCAGCTCCCTTAAAGGGCAAGCTAATGAAAAACTGTTTTTT
CASSLKGQANEKLFF
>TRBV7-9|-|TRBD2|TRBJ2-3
TGTGCCAGCAGCTTGACTAGCGGAGACACAGATACGCAGTATTTT
CASSLTSGDTDTQYF
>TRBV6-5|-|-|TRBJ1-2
TGTGCCAGCAGTTACTCGGGGGAGTCAGTGGCTGGCTACACCTTC
CASSYSGESVAGYTF
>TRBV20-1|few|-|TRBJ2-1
TGCAGTGCTTCCCCCTACAATGAGCAGTTCTTC
CSASPYNEQFF
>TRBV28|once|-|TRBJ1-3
TGTGCCAGCAGTTTAACGGGGCGAGGAAACACCATATATTTT
CASSLTGRGNTIYF
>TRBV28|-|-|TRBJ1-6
TGTGCCAGCAGTTCCCCCTCGCCTTGGCCTGATTCACCCCTCCACTTT
CASSSPSPWPDSPLHF
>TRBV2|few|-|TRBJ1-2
TGTGCCAGCAGGACGGAGGCTAACTATGGCTACACCTTC
CASRTEANYGYTF
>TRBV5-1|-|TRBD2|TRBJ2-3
TGCGCCAGCAGCTCCGGACTAGCGGGAGCTTTTTCGACAGATACGCAGTATTTT
CASSSGLAGAFSTDTQYF
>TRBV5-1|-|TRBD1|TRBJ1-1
TGCGCCAGCAGCTTGTCCGAGGGGGCGTTGGGCACTGAAGCTTTCTTT
CASSLSEGALGTEAFF
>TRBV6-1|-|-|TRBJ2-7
TGTGCCAGCTCCAACCTACAGGGTATATTGTACTTC
CASSNLQGILYF
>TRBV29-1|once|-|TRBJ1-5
TGCAGCGTTGTGTGGCAGGGCAATCAGCCCCAGCATTTT
CSVVWQGNQPQHF
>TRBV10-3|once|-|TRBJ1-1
TGTGCCATCAGTGATTTAAGTAAGGGAGACTTTGAAGCTTTCTTT
CAISDLSKGDFEAFF
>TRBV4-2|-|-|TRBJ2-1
TGTGCCAGCAGCCAAGAGGCCCGCGACAATGAGCAGTTCTTC
CASSQEARDNEQFF
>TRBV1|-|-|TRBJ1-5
TGCACCAGCAGCCAGCCCGGGACAGGGGGCGATCAGCCCCAGCATTTT
CTSSQPGTGGDQPQHF
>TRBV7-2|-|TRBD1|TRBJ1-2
TGTGCCAGCAGTCGGGACAGGGGGCCCGTAGGCTACACCTTC
CASSRDRGPVGYTF
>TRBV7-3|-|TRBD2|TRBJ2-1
TGTGCCAGCAGCACTGCTAGCGGGAGTGATGAGCAGTTCTTC
CASSTASGSDEQFF
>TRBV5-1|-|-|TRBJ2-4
TGCGCCAGCAGCCCCAGGGGAGGGTCGAACATTCAGTACTTC
CASSPRGGSNIQYF
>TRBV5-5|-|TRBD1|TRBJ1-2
TGTGCCAGCAGCCCAGACAGGGGGGGATATGGCTACACCTTC
CASSPDRGGYGYTF
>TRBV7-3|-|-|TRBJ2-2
TGTGCCAGCAGCTTAGCAAGATCGAACACCGGGGAGCTGTTTTTT
CASSLARSNTGELFF
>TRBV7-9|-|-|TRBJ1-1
TGTGCCAGCAGCTTACGGACATCCACTGAAGCTTTCTTT
CASSLRTSTEAFF
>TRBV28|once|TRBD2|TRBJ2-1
TGTGCCAGCAGAGGAGCCAGGGGACAAACTAGCGGGAAGCCCTACAATGAGCAGCTCTTC
CASRGARGQTSGKPYNEQLF
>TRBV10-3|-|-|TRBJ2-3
TGTGCCATCAGCGGGGCCACAGATACGCAGTATTTT
CAISGATDTQYF
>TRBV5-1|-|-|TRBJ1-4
TGCGCCAGCAGCCTCGGGGGAGGGACAACTAATGAAAAACTGTTTTTT
CASSLGGGTTNEKLFF
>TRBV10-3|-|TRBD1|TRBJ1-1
TGTGCCATCAGTGAGTCGGGGAAGGGACAGGGGGCAAAAACTGAAGCTTTCTTT
CAISESGKGQGAKTEAFF
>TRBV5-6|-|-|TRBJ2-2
TGTGCCAGCAGCCCCAGGGTATACACCGGGGAGCTGTTTTTT
CASSPRVYTGELFF
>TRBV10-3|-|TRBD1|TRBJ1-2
TGTGCCATCACCGTAGGACAGGGCTTTGGCTACACCTTC
CAITVGQGFGYTF
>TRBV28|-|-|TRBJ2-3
TGTGCCAGCAGTCGAGGGAGGACCTCCACAGATACGCAGTATTTT
CASSRGRTSTDTQYF
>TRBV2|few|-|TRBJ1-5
TGTGCCAGCAGTCAATGGACAGTCGACATTCAGCCCCAGCATTTT
CASSQWTVDIQPQHF
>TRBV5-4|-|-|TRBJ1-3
TGTGCCAGCAGCTCGTCGGGAAGTGGAAACACCATATATTTT
CASSSSGSGNTIYF
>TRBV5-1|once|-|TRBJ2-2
TGCGCCAGCAGCTTGAGTCCAGCCGGCACCGGGGAGCTGTTTTTT
CASSLSPAGTGELFF
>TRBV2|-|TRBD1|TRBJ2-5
TGTGCCAGCAGTAGGGACAGGGCGAAGGAGACCCAGTACTTC
CASSRDRAKETQYF
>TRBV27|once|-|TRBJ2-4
TGTGCCAGCAGTTTATCAGGACAGTTTCTAGCCAAAAACATTCAGTACTTC
CASSLSGQFLAKNIQYF
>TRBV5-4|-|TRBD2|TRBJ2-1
TGTGCCAGCAGCTTTAGCGGGAGGAGCTACAATGAGCAGTTCTTC
CASSFSGRSYNEQFF
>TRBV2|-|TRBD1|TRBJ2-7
TGTGCCAGCAGTAGACCCTCGGAACCGGGACAGGGCATCTACGAGCAGTACTTC
CASSRPSEPGQGIYEQYF
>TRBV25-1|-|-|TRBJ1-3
TGTGCCAGCAGTGAACCGGCAGGGTGGGAAGACACCATATATTTT
CASSEPAGWEDTIYF
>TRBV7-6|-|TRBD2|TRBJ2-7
TGTGCCAGCAGCCCAATTTCACTAGCGGGAGACCACGAGCAGTACTTC
CASSPISLAGDHEQYF
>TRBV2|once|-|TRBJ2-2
TGTGCCAGCAGCGAAGCAGGGGCGATAAACACCGGGGAGCTGTTTTTT
CASSEAGAINTGELFF
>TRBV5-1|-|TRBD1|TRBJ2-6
TGCGCCAGCAGCCAGACAGGGAATCCTTCTGGGGCCAACGTCCTGACTTTC
CASSQTGNPSGANVLTF
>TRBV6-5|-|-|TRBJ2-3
TGTGCCAGCAGTTACTCGCCAGCGGTGGATACGCAGTATTTT
CASSYSPAVDTQYF
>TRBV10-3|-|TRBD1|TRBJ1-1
TGTGCCATCAGGCCGGGACAGGCAAGCACTGAAGCTTTCTTT
CAIRPGQASTEAFF
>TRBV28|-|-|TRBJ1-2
TGTGCCAGCAGTTTATCGGCAGGAAACTATGGCTACACCTTC
CASSLSAGNYGYTF
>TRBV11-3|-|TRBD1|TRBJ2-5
TGTGCCAGCAGCACCCCAACTGACAGGGGAGAGACCCAGTACTTC
CASSTPTDRGETQYF
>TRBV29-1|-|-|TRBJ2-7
TGCAGCGTTGAAGTCAACAGCGCTAGCTACGAGCAGTACTTC
CSVEVNSASYEQYF
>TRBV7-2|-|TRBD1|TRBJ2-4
TGTGCCAGCGGACAGGGAAACATTCAGTACTTC
CASGQGNIQYF
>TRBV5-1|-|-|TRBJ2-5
TGCGCCAGCAGCCTAGGGCCCTCCTTTGAGACCCAGTACTTC
CASSLGPSFETQYF
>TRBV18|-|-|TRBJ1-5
TGTGCCAGCTCAAGTTTGGGGGCTCTGGATCAGCCCCAGCATTTT
CASSSLGALDQPQHF